Listed below are T cell receptor beta chains from one sample, sequenced in a study of T cells in Graves' hyperthyroidism and ophthalmopathy. In TCRdb, the multiplex PCR reads were re-called with MiXCR into one record per CDR3 protein. The sample lists about 410,000 distinct CDR3 sequences, around 13% seen once, with around a fifth in the top ten. The sample comprised blood. Receptor source: a woman aged 25-40 years with Graves' ophthalmopathy. Each CDR3 is given with its conserved first and last residue. The D gene is left open where the match is weak. A clone size is listed for some rows: how often the clone was seen (once, few, many), or a class if it is expanded.

J gene: TRBJ1-1
clone size: .
V gene: TRBV19
D gene: .
CDR3 protein: CASSIVGGNPEAFF
CDR3 DNA: TGTGCCAGTAGTATAGTAGGGGGGAATCCTGAAGCTTTCTTT

J gene: TRBJ1-1
clone size: many
V gene: TRBV4-1
D gene: TRBD1
CDR3 protein: CASSQAGGGWTEAFF
CDR3 DNA: TGCGCCAGCAGCCAAGCAGGGGGAGGATGGACTGAAGCTTTCTTT

J gene: TRBJ1-2
clone size: many
V gene: TRBV30
D gene: .
CDR3 protein: CAWSQNLPRDGYTF
CDR3 DNA: TGTGCCTGGAGCCAAAATCTTCCCCGGGATGGCTACACCTTC

J gene: TRBJ2-7
clone size: .
V gene: TRBV10-3
D gene: .
CDR3 protein: CATATVSYEQYF
CDR3 DNA: TGTGCCACCGCGACAGTCTCCTACGAGCAGTACTTC

J gene: TRBJ2-3
clone size: .
V gene: TRBV25-1
D gene: TRBD1
CDR3 protein: CASSEWGQGAADTQYF
CDR3 DNA: TGTGCCAGCAGTGAATGGGGACAGGGAGCGGCAGATACGCAGTATTTT

J gene: TRBJ1-6
clone size: .
V gene: TRBV7-9
D gene: .
CDR3 protein: CASSRIVDNSPLHF
CDR3 DNA: TGTGCCAGCAGCCGGATAGTCGATAATTCACCCCTCCACTTT

J gene: TRBJ2-1
clone size: .
V gene: TRBV19
D gene: .
CDR3 protein: CASSMAGLTPNNEQFF
CDR3 DNA: TGTGCCAGTAGTATGGCGGGACTTACGCCAAACAATGAGCAGTTCTTC

J gene: TRBJ1-1
clone size: many
V gene: TRBV6-1
D gene: .
CDR3 protein: CASSWEDSLTEAFF
CDR3 DNA: TGTGCCAGCAGTTGGGAGGACAGTCTCACTGAAGCTTTCTTT

J gene: TRBJ1-4
clone size: .
V gene: TRBV12-3/TRBV12-4
D gene: .
CDR3 protein: CASSFLTSGEKLFF
CDR3 DNA: TGTGCCAGCAGTTTTTTGACCTCTGGTGAAAAACTGTTTTTT

J gene: TRBJ2-5
clone size: many
V gene: TRBV11-3
D gene: .
CDR3 protein: CASSIGGGGETQYF
CDR3 DNA: TGTGCCAGCAGTATAGGGGGCGGAGGGGAGACCCAGTACTTC

J gene: TRBJ2-1
clone size: many
V gene: TRBV11-3
D gene: .
CDR3 protein: CASSWAGDEQFF
CDR3 DNA: TGTGCCAGCAGCTGGGCAGGCGATGAGCAGTTCTTC

J gene: TRBJ2-5
clone size: .
V gene: TRBV20-1
D gene: .
CDR3 protein: CSASVGQETQYF
CDR3 DNA: TGCAGTGCTAGTGTCGGCCAAGAGACCCAGTACTTC

J gene: TRBJ1-4
clone size: .
V gene: TRBV20-1
D gene: .
CDR3 protein: CSAGTFEKLFF
CDR3 DNA: TGCAGTGCTGGGACGTTTGAAAAACTGTTTTTT

J gene: TRBJ1-1
clone size: many
V gene: TRBV28
D gene: .
CDR3 protein: CASSLQGRAFF
CDR3 DNA: TGTGCCAGCAGTTTACAGGGGCGGGCTTTCTTT

J gene: TRBJ2-7
clone size: many
V gene: TRBV2
D gene: .
CDR3 protein: CASSEGVQATYEQYF
CDR3 DNA: TGTGCCAGCAGTGAAGGGGTTCAGGCAACCTACGAGCAGTACTTC

J gene: TRBJ1-3
clone size: .
V gene: TRBV29-1
D gene: .
CDR3 protein: CSVVRDGGNTIYF
CDR3 DNA: TGCAGCGTTGTTCGGGACGGTGGAAACACCATATATTTT

J gene: TRBJ2-2
clone size: few
V gene: TRBV15
D gene: .
CDR3 protein: CATSTRSPNTGELFF
CDR3 DNA: TGTGCCACCAGCACCAGGAGCCCGAACACCGGGGAGCTGTTTTTT

J gene: TRBJ1-4
clone size: .
V gene: TRBV19
D gene: .
CDR3 protein: CASSIVTTEKLFF
CDR3 DNA: TGTGCCAGTAGTATAGTGACTACGGAAAAACTGTTTTTT

J gene: TRBJ2-7
clone size: .
V gene: TRBV28
D gene: .
CDR3 protein: CASSLVVGTQHEQYF
CDR3 DNA: TGTGCCAGCAGTTTAGTTGTAGGGACTCAGCACGAGCAGTACTTC

J gene: TRBJ1-2
clone size: many
V gene: TRBV29-1
D gene: .
CDR3 protein: CSVDSVGRNTF
CDR3 DNA: TGCAGCGTTGATAGTGTTGGGAGGAACACCTTC

J gene: TRBJ2-7
clone size: many
V gene: TRBV11-2
D gene: .
CDR3 protein: CASSPALNEQYF
CDR3 DNA: TGTGCCAGCAGCCCCGCCCTAAACGAGCAGTACTTC

J gene: TRBJ2-7
clone size: few
V gene: TRBV12-3/TRBV12-4
D gene: .
CDR3 protein: CASSLRANYEQYF
CDR3 DNA: TGTGCCAGCAGTTTGCGGGCAAACTACGAGCAGTACTTC

J gene: TRBJ2-7
clone size: many
V gene: TRBV28
D gene: .
CDR3 protein: CASSLSGESSYEQYF
CDR3 DNA: TGTGCCAGCAGTTTAAGCGGTGAGAGCTCCTACGAGCAGTACTTC

J gene: TRBJ2-3
clone size: few
V gene: TRBV7-7
D gene: TRBD2
CDR3 protein: CASSLRTPSGLSTDTQYF
CDR3 DNA: TGTGCTAGCAGCTTACGCACCCCTAGCGGGCTTAGCACAGATACGCAGTATTTT

J gene: TRBJ2-7
clone size: .
V gene: TRBV28
D gene: TRBD2
CDR3 protein: CASSSLAGELEQYF
CDR3 DNA: TGTGCCAGCAGTTCCCTAGCGGGGGAACTCGAGCAGTACTTC

J gene: TRBJ2-5
clone size: few
V gene: TRBV5-1
D gene: .
CDR3 protein: CASSLELGLETQYF
CDR3 DNA: TGCGCCAGCAGCTTGGAATTGGGACTGGAGACCCAGTACTTC

J gene: TRBJ1-2
clone size: .
V gene: TRBV6-8
D gene: .
CDR3 protein: CTTYHRQEQTYGYTF
CDR3 DNA: TGTACCACCTACCACCGACAGGAGCAAACGTATGGCTACACCTTC

J gene: TRBJ1-1
clone size: many
V gene: TRBV15
D gene: .
CDR3 protein: CATSRDTNRRVGTEAFF
CDR3 DNA: TGTGCCACCAGCAGAGATACCAACCGCAGGGTGGGAACTGAAGCTTTCTTT

J gene: TRBJ2-2
clone size: .
V gene: TRBV5-4
D gene: TRBD2
CDR3 protein: CASSLPGLAGPGRTGELFF
CDR3 DNA: TGTGCCAGCTCACTTCCAGGACTAGCGGGACCTGGAAGGACCGGGGAGCTGTTTTTT

J gene: TRBJ2-3
clone size: many
V gene: TRBV12-3/TRBV12-4
D gene: TRBD2
CDR3 protein: CASSGRGGTDTQYF
CDR3 DNA: TGTGCCAGCAGTGGGCGGGGGGGCACAGATACGCAGTATTTT

J gene: TRBJ1-5
clone size: many
V gene: TRBV6-2/TRBV6-3
D gene: .
CDR3 protein: CASSSAGRGSNQPQHF
CDR3 DNA: TGTGCCAGCAGTTCGGCGGGCAGGGGTAGCAATCAGCCCCAGCATTTT

J gene: TRBJ2-2
clone size: many
V gene: TRBV12-3/TRBV12-4
D gene: .
CDR3 protein: CASSFVSNTGELFF
CDR3 DNA: TGTGCCAGCAGTTTCGTCAGTAACACCGGGGAGCTGTTTTTT

J gene: TRBJ2-5
clone size: many
V gene: TRBV11-2
D gene: .
CDR3 protein: CASSLFERKETQYF
CDR3 DNA: TGTGCCAGCAGCTTATTCGAGCGGAAAGAGACCCAGTACTTC

J gene: TRBJ1-2
clone size: .
V gene: TRBV25-1
D gene: TRBD1
CDR3 protein: CASCSLTGQSDGYTF
CDR3 DNA: TGTGCCAGCTGCAGTCTGACGGGACAGAGCGATGGCTACACCTTC

J gene: TRBJ1-6
clone size: many
V gene: TRBV12-3/TRBV12-4
D gene: TRBD1
CDR3 protein: CASTSGQTYNSPLHF
CDR3 DNA: TGTGCCAGCACCTCGGGACAGACATATAATTCACCCCTCCACTTT

J gene: TRBJ2-1
clone size: .
V gene: TRBV4-1
D gene: TRBD2
CDR3 protein: CASSQASGGDQFF
CDR3 DNA: TGCGCCAGCAGCCAAGCGTCGGGGGGGGATCAGTTCTTC

J gene: TRBJ2-7
clone size: .
V gene: TRBV20-1
D gene: .
CDR3 protein: CSALSSGATYEQYF
CDR3 DNA: TGCAGTGCCCTCAGTAGTGGGGCGACCTACGAGCAGTACTTC

J gene: TRBJ2-7
clone size: many
V gene: TRBV28
D gene: .
CDR3 protein: CAIGGGGGEQYF
CDR3 DNA: TGTGCCATTGGAGGGGGGGGCGGCGAGCAGTACTTC

J gene: TRBJ1-6
clone size: .
V gene: TRBV20-1
D gene: TRBD1
CDR3 protein: CSARDWWQGVDNSPLHF
CDR3 DNA: TGCAGTGCTAGAGATTGGTGGCAGGGGGTCGATAATTCACCCCTCCACTTT

J gene: TRBJ1-1
clone size: .
V gene: TRBV20-1
D gene: .
CDR3 protein: CSAREGRPFF
CDR3 DNA: TGCAGTGCTAGAGAGGGTCGACCTTTCTTT

J gene: TRBJ2-3
clone size: many
V gene: TRBV2
D gene: .
CDR3 protein: CASSEVPTDTQYF
CDR3 DNA: TGTGCCAGCAGTGAAGTTCCCACAGATACGCAGTATTTT

J gene: TRBJ2-5
clone size: many
V gene: TRBV20-1
D gene: .
CDR3 protein: CSAGGPAGRETQYF
CDR3 DNA: TGCAGTGCTGGAGGACCCGCGGGCAGGGAGACCCAGTACTTC

J gene: TRBJ2-1
clone size: .
V gene: TRBV7-9
D gene: .
CDR3 protein: CASSDGSGAQGGEQFF
CDR3 DNA: TGTGCCAGCAGCGACGGCAGTGGGGCCCAGGGCGGTGAGCAGTTCTTC

J gene: TRBJ1-6
clone size: .
V gene: TRBV14
D gene: .
CDR3 protein: CASSQFLNSPLHF
CDR3 DNA: TGTGCCAGCAGCCAATTTCTCAATTCACCCCTCCACTTT

J gene: TRBJ1-4
clone size: few
V gene: TRBV4-1
D gene: TRBD1
CDR3 protein: CASSQGTGGLLFF
CDR3 DNA: TGCGCCAGCAGCCAAGGAACAGGGGGGTTACTGTTTTTT

J gene: TRBJ1-1
clone size: many
V gene: TRBV27
D gene: .
CDR3 protein: CASSLSPGGNTEAFF
CDR3 DNA: TGTGCCAGCAGTTTAAGCCCCGGCGGGAACACTGAAGCTTTCTTT

J gene: TRBJ2-7
clone size: many
V gene: TRBV12-3/TRBV12-4
D gene: .
CDR3 protein: CASSLDLRGQSSYEQYF
CDR3 DNA: TGTGCCAGCAGTTTAGATCTCAGGGGCCAAAGCTCCTACGAGCAGTACTTC

J gene: TRBJ2-6
clone size: few
V gene: TRBV6-1
D gene: .
CDR3 protein: CASSRGTAGANVLTF
CDR3 DNA: TGTGCCAGCAGCCGCGGGACAGCTGGGGCCAACGTCCTGACTTTC

J gene: TRBJ1-3
clone size: many
V gene: TRBV12-3/TRBV12-4
D gene: .
CDR3 protein: CASSPGHLRNTIYF
CDR3 DNA: TGTGCCAGCAGCCCCGGACACCTTCGGAACACCATATATTTT

J gene: TRBJ2-7
clone size: many
V gene: TRBV7-6
D gene: TRBD1
CDR3 protein: CASSPPGQTNSYEQYF
CDR3 DNA: TGTGCCAGCAGCCCCCCGGGACAGACTAACTCCTACGAGCAGTACTTC

J gene: TRBJ1-1
clone size: many
V gene: TRBV29-1
D gene: .
CDR3 protein: CSSSGVMNTEAFF
CDR3 DNA: TGCAGCTCTTCGGGGGTCATGAACACTGAAGCTTTCTTT

J gene: TRBJ2-7
clone size: few
V gene: TRBV6-1
D gene: .
CDR3 protein: CASRVSRLYEQYF
CDR3 DNA: TGTGCCAGCAGGGTGTCCCGACTCTACGAGCAGTACTTC

J gene: TRBJ2-3
clone size: many
V gene: TRBV20-1
D gene: TRBD1
CDR3 protein: CSATDRLTDTQYF
CDR3 DNA: TGCAGTGCAACGGACAGGCTGACAGATACGCAGTATTTT

J gene: TRBJ1-6
clone size: many
V gene: TRBV28
D gene: .
CDR3 protein: CASSLNRNYNSPLHF
CDR3 DNA: TGTGCCAGCAGTTTGAACAGAAACTATAATTCACCCCTCCACTTT

J gene: TRBJ1-5
clone size: many
V gene: TRBV6-1
D gene: .
CDR3 protein: CASSRAGSGGQPQHF
CDR3 DNA: TGTGCCAGCAGTCGCGCGGGCTCGGGGGGACAGCCCCAGCATTTT